The 25 T cell receptor beta chains in this list originate from one sample, sequenced in a study of blood T cell repertoires in COVID-19. Some clones are missing from TCRdb's copy, which holds only in-frame ones; the method was immunoSEQ multiplex PCR. The sample holds around 270,000 clones, about four fifths seen once. Sequenced sample: peripheral blood. Every receptor here comes from a person aged 65-85 years with COVID-19, enrolled during active disease.

Of note for this clone: The conserved phenylalanine or tryptophan normally closing the CDR3 is absent here, so this likely arose from a read error. The rearrangement uses TRBV11-2 and TRBJ1-1, with TRBD1 matching 8 bases. CDR3 length: 15 amino acids. Germline assignment: CDR1 SGHAT and CDR2 FQNNGV. The V and J ends lost 2 bases and 1 base, in that order; junction bases with no gene match: 3. The CDR3 protein is CASSLIQGGNTEAFL. Here the CDR3 DNA reads TGTGCCAGCAGCTTAATACAGGGGGGGAACACTGAAGCTTTCCTT.

The genes are TRBV9 and TRBJ1-5, with D possibly TRBD1 on 6 matching bases. CDR1 and CDR2 from the germline V gene are SGDLS and YYNGEE. V was cut by 0 bases and J by 2 bases, with 6 bases left in between. The length of the CDR3 is 14 residues. CDR3 region: CASSVAGGNQPQHF. The CDR3 region has the DNA TGTGCCAGCAGCGTAGCAGGGGGCAATCAGCCCCAGCATTTT.

This chain links TRBV6-5 with TRBJ1-6; D remains ambiguous. With 5 bases removed from V and 9 bases from J, the gap between germline ends came to 14 bases. Germline-derived CDR1 and CDR2 are MNHEY and SVGAGI. The CDR3 totals 14 residues. This CDR3 is CASSRSLESSPLHF. The CDR3 coding sequence is TGTGCCAGCAGTCGAAGTTTGGAGTCTTCACCCCTCCACTTT.

The V gene is TRBV2, the J gene TRBJ2-2, with a tentative D call TRBD1 (6 bases). The CDR3 spans 15 residues. The V gene lost 6 bases and the J gene lost 4 bases, with 15 bases spanning the gap. Germline CDR1 and CDR2: SNHLY and FYNNEI. DNA of the CDR3: TGTGCCAGCAGCCAGGGGCGAACGCCCACCGGGGAGCTGTTTTTT. This encodes CASSQGRTPTGELFF.

This rearrangement joins TRBV28 to TRBJ1-5; a weak D match, TRBD1 (5 bases). V shed 2 bases and J shed 6 bases, with 11 bases lying between them. The CDR3 extends over 14 amino acids. Germline V lookup: CDR1 MDHEN, CDR2 SYDVKM. CDR3 DNA: TGTGCCAGCAGTTTAACGGGACTTCTTCAGCCCCAGCATTTT. It is translated as CASSLTGLLQPQHF.

This clone was detected only a few times. CDR3 protein: CASSLGTSSYNEQFF. As DNA, the CDR3 is TGTGCCAGCAGCCTCGGGACTTCCTCCTACAATGAGCAGTTCTTC. The gene calls are TRBV5-6 and TRBJ2-1; TRBD2 might be the D (6 bases). This CDR3 comprises 15 residues. The V gene's germline CDR1 is SGHDT and CDR2 YYEEEE. V lost 4 bases and J lost 0, with 11 bases in between.

The chain recombines TRBV5-1 with TRBJ2-5, with 8 bases lining up with TRBD1. The germline CDR1 and CDR2 sequences are SGHRS and YFSETQ. The trim removed 4 bases at V and 5 bases at J, leaving 7 bases unmatched. The CDR3 extends over 14 amino acids. The CDR3 DNA follows: TGCGCCAGCAGCCAACCGACAGGGGTGGAGACCCAGTACTTC. Its translation is CASSQPTGVETQYF.

V and J are TRBV29-1 and TRBJ1-4, with 7 bases identical to TRBD1. This CDR3 has 13 residues. Germline assignment: CDR1 SQVTM and CDR2 ANQGSEA. Trimming took 5 bases from V and 5 from J; bases not matched to a gene: 5. CDR3: CSVTGTDNEKLFF. In nucleotides, the CDR3 is TGCAGCGTTACCGGGACAGACAATGAAAAACTGTTTTTT.

This clone was counted once. The CDR3 DNA reads TGTGCCAGCAGTTTCCCATTAGGACAGGGCACCGGGGAGCTGTTTTTT. It specifies CASSFPLGQGTGELFF. The gene calls are TRBV28 and TRBJ2-2; 8 bases fit TRBD1. Germline CDR1 is MDHEN and CDR2 is SYDVKM. V shed 3 bases, J shed 4 bases, and the junction held 7 bases outside the gene matches. The CDR3 covers 16 residues. Based on the CDR3 plus reference TRBV28 and TRBJ2-2, the full variable domain is DVKVTQSSRYLVKRTGEKVFLECVQDMDHENMFWYRQDPGLGLRLIYFSYDVKMKEKGDIPEGYSVSREKKERFSLILESASTNQTSMYLCASSFPLGQGTGELFFGEGSRLTVL.

This chain connects TRBV28 to TRBJ1-1; 7 bases agree with TRBD1. Germline V CDR1 and CDR2: MDHEN, SYDVKM. This CDR3 has 14 amino acids. V shed 5 bases and J 6 bases; nucleotides not matched to a gene: 9. This CDR3 is CASSPGQRRSEAFF. The CDR3 DNA follows: TGTGCCAGCAGTCCGGGACAGAGGAGATCTGAAGCTTTCTTT.

The chain joins TRBV23-1 to TRBJ2-7; 13 bases agree with TRBD2. TRBV23-1 is annotated as an ORF whose role is uncertain. V dropped 3 bases and J dropped 2; count of bases not matched to a gene: 4. The CDR3 has 16 residues. The CDR3 spells CASSHPGTSGTYEQYF. The CDR3 DNA reads as TGCGCCAGCAGTCACCCCGGGACTAGCGGGACCTACGAGCAGTACTTC.

J is TRBJ1-3 and V is TRBV5-5; D is unresolved. The germline gives CDR1 SGHKS, CDR2 YYEKEE (reference sequence). Between the trimmed V and J ends, which lost 0 bases and 0 bases, there was a span of 7 bases. CDR3 length: 15 amino acids. CDR3 in amino acids: CASSLELRSGNTIYF. CDR3 nucleotides: TGTGCCAGCAGCTTGGAACTCCGCTCTGGAAACACCATATATTTT. Using reference TRBV5-5 and TRBJ1-3 for the parts outside the CDR3, the full variable domain is DAGVTQSPTHLIKTRGQQVTLRCSPISGHKSVSWYQQVLGQGPQFIFQYYEKEERGRGNFPDRFSARQFPNYSSELNVNALLLGDSALYLCASSLELRSGNTIYFGEGSWLTVV.

The chain employs TRBV5-4 and TRBJ2-1, with 9 bases aligning to TRBD2. There are 19 residues in the CDR3. The V segment lost 10 bases and the J segment 0 bases; nucleotides outside the gene matches: 20. CDR1 and CDR2 (germline): SGHNT, YYREEE (reference sequence). This CDR3 is CASTKLAGIHIGSYNEQFF. The CDR3, as DNA: TGTGCCTCTACCAAACTAGCGGGCATACACATCGGCTCCTACAATGAGCAGTTCTTC.

The chain couples TRBV7-8 to TRBJ1-5; D not certain. Germline-derived CDR1 and CDR2 are SGHVS and FQNEAQ. The V end lost 1 base, the J end lost 0 bases, and 10 bases lay between the germline ends. This CDR3 has 16 amino acids. CDR3 residues: CASSLVSGYSNQPQHF. The CDR3 nucleotides are TGTGCCAGCAGCTTAGTCTCGGGGTATAGCAATCAGCCCCAGCATTTT.

This chain connects TRBV9 to TRBJ2-5, with 8 bases matching TRBD1. Germline V CDR1 and CDR2: SGDLS, YYNGEE. The CDR3 sequence is 13 residues long. Trimming removed 3 bases from V and 5 bases from J; junction bases left unmatched: 3. The CDR3 coding sequence is TGTGCCAGCAGCGGCAGGGGGCTGGAGACCCAGTACTTC. Translation gives CASSGRGLETQYF.

The chain is built from TRBV7-2 and TRBJ1-3; 7 nucleotides agree with TRBD1. CDR3 size: 16 residues. In germline, CDR1 is SGHTA, CDR2 FQGNSA. V lost 1 base and J lost 2; bases outside the gene matches: 5. The CDR3 reads CASSLVGGGTGNTIYF. The CDR3 bases are TGTGCCAGCAGCTTAGTAGGAGGGGGCACTGGAAACACCATATATTTT. The complete variable domain, with remaining parts taken from reference TRBV7-2 and TRBJ1-3, reads GAGVSQSPSNKVTEKGKDVELRCDPISGHTALYWYRQSLGQGLEFLIYFQGNSAPDKSGLPSDRFSAERTGGSVSTLTIQRTQQEDSAVYLCASSLVGGGTGNTIYFGEGSWLTVV.

This clone was recorded once. V is TRBV7-9 and J is TRBJ1-1; TRBD1 might be the D (5 bases). CDR3 length equals 16 residues. V was shortened by 1 base and J by 3 bases, with 15 bases between the two germline ends. Germline CDR1 is SEHNR and CDR2 is FQNEAQ (reference sequence). In nucleotides, the CDR3 is TGTGCCAGCAGCTTAGGGCAGGTGGGGCGTCACACTGAAGCTTTCTTT. This codes for CASSLGQVGRHTEAFF.

The chain has TRBV7-8 and TRBJ2-3; D unresolved. Germline V lookup: CDR1 SGHVS, CDR2 FQNEAQ. The CDR3 loop spans 15 amino acids. Trimming took off 1 base at V and 5 bases at J, with 13 bases between the two ends. The CDR3 DNA sequence: TGTGCCAGCAGCTTAGAGGCGGCTACCGGAGATACGCAGTATTTT. It specifies CASSLEAATGDTQYF.

The V and J genes are TRBV19 and TRBJ2-1; 10 bases are a match to TRBD2. The CDR3 is 15 residues long. CDR1 is LNHDA and CDR2 is SQIVND in the germline V gene (reference sequence). Unmatched junction bases numbered 5, after V lost 5 bases and J lost 4 bases. Here the CDR3 DNA reads TGTGCCAGTAGTCCTAGCGGGAGAACTTACAATGAGCAGTTCTTC. It is translated as CASSPSGRTYNEQFF.

This chain connects TRBV19 to TRBJ2-3, with a possible D match to TRBD1 (5 bases). Germline lookup yields CDR1 LNHDA and CDR2 SQIVND (reference sequence). The CDR3 consists of 16 residues. V shed 3 bases and J shed 2 bases, with 15 bases lying between them. The CDR3 nucleotides read TGTGCCAGTAGTATCATGGGGCCGTTCGTCACAGATACGCAGTATTTT. It specifies CASSIMGPFVTDTQYF.

As to this clone: Other nucleotide sequences from this sample produce the same CDR3. V gene TRBV28 combines with J gene TRBJ1-6; D not resolved. This CDR3 has 14 amino acids. V dropped 6 bases and J dropped 0 bases, with 6 bases sitting between them. CDR1 and CDR2 (germline): MDHEN, SYDVKM. CDR3 bases: TGTGCCAGCAGGACAAGCTCCTATAATTCACCCCTCCACTTT. Its protein is CASRTSSYNSPLHF.

The chain links TRBV24-1 to TRBJ1-2; possible D gene TRBD1, 5 bases. The length of the CDR3 is 14 residues. Germline-derived CDR1 and CDR2 are KGHDR and SFDVKD. With 6 bases removed from V and 3 bases from J, the gap between germline ends came to 13 bases. CDR3 residues: CATSQGALDYGYTF. As DNA, the CDR3 is TGTGCCACCAGTCAAGGGGCTCTGGACTATGGCTACACCTTC.

The V and J genes are TRBV19 and TRBJ1-4; D perhaps matches TRBD1 (5 bases). CDR1 is LNHDA and CDR2 is SQIVND in the germline V gene (reference sequence). V lost 6 bases and J lost 0, with 11 bases in between. The CDR3 totals 15 residues. The CDR3 DNA reads as TGTGCCAGTAGGAACAGGCCGGCAACTAATGAAAAACTGTTTTTT. It translates to CASRNRPATNEKLFF. Based on the CDR3 plus reference TRBV19 and TRBJ1-4, the full variable domain is DGGITQSPKYLFRKEGQNVTLSCEQNLNHDAMYWYRQDPGQGLRLIYYSQIVNDFQKGDIAEGYSVSREKKESFPLTVTSAQKNPTAFYLCASRNRPATNEKLFFGSGTQLSVL.

The chain couples TRBV7-6 to TRBJ2-2; 11 nucleotides align to TRBD2. Losses at the gene ends were 1 base for V and 3 bases for J; bases not matched to a gene: 1. Germline lookup yields CDR1 SGHVS and CDR2 FNYEAQ. This CDR3 is built from 16 residues. The CDR3 sequence is CASSLVSGGDTGELFF. In DNA form, the CDR3 reads TGTGCCAGCAGCTTAGTTAGCGGGGGGGACACCGGGGAGCTGTTTTTT.

This chain uses TRBV18 with TRBJ1-2; the match to TRBD1 covers 12 bases. V shed 3 bases, J shed 7 bases, and the junction held 15 bases outside the gene matches. The CDR3 is 18 amino acids. Germline-derived CDR1 and CDR2 are KGHSH and LQKENI. CDR3 DNA sequence: TGTGCCAGCTCACCGAAGGGACAGGGGGCGCAAATTAAAAGTGGCTACACCTTC. Translation: CASSPKGQGAQIKSGYTF. The whole variable domain, remainder taken from reference TRBV18 and TRBJ1-2, is NAGVMQNPRHLVRRRGQEARLRCSPMKGHSHVYWYRQLPEEGLKFMVYLQKENIIDESGMPKERFSAEFPKEGPSILRIQQVVRGDSAAYFCASSPKGQGAQIKSGYTFGSGTRLTVV.